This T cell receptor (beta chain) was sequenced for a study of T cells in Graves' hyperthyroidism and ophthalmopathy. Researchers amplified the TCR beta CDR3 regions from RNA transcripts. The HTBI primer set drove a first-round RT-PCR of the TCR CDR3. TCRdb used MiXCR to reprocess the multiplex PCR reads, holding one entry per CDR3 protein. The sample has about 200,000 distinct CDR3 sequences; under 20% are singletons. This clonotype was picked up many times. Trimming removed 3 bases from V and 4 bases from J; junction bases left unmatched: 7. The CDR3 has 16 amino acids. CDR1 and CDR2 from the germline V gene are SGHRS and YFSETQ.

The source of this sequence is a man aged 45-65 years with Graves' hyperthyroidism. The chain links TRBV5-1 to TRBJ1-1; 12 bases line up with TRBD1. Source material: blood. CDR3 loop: CASSSGTGGARTEAFF. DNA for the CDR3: TGCGCCAGCAGCTCGGGGACAGGGGGCGCGCGCACTGAAGCTTTCTTT.